The subject of this entry is one TCR beta chain. This sample was included in a study of CD8 T cells in Susac syndrome. The authors reverse transcribed about 0.5 to 1 ug RNA with random hexamers. Via MiXCR, TCRdb re-called the immunoSEQ multiplex PCR reads, giving one row per CDR3 protein. Of approximately 180,000 distinct CDR3 sequences listed, approximately 94% were seen once; the top ten hold more than 0.08%. Trimming pared 5 bases from V and 3 bases from J, leaving 11 bases between. CDR1 is SGDLS, CDR2 YYNGEE, per germline. CDR3 length: 14 residues. The origin of this receptor is a human donor with multiple sclerosis. The sample consisted of CD4+ T cells from PBMCs. The J gene is TRBJ2-2, the V gene TRBV9; D perhaps matches TRBD2 (6 bases). The CDR3 DNA is TGTGCCAGCAGGCCAACGGGAGACACCGGGGAGCTGTTTTTT. It yields the protein CASRPTGDTGELFF.